A selection of T cell receptor beta chains follows, all from one sample in a study of T cell responses to AZD1222 COVID-19 vaccine. Clones were read by immunoSEQ multiplex PCR, and TCRdb kept only the in-frame ones, dropping some. The table lists approximately 170,000 clones, 70% to 90% of them singletons. Here the sequenced sample was peripheral blood, taken 28 days after the second AZD1222 dose. Receptors originate from an adult who received the AZD1222 COVID-19 vaccine. The CDR3 runs from the conserved cysteine through the conserved F or W. A D gene is named only where the DNA matches it firmly. Size values are once, few and many counts, or a class for expanded clones, and some rows have none.

v_call	d_call	j_call	clone_size	cdr3_aa	cdr3_nt
TRBV6-5	.	TRBJ2-3	.	CATSVPDTQYF	TGTGCCACCTCGGTCCCAGATACGCAGTATTTT
TRBV7-8	TRBD2	TRBJ2-3	few	CASSRPLAGGLADTQYF	TGTGCCAGCAGCCGACCACTAGCGGGGGGGTTAGCAGATACGCAGTATTTT
TRBV27	TRBD1	TRBJ2-1	once	CASSSHQTGNEQFF	TGTGCCAGCAGTTCCCATCAGACAGGGAATGAGCAGTTCTTC
TRBV6-1	.	TRBJ2-2	.	CASSESDTGELFF	TGTGCCAGCAGTGAATCTGACACCGGGGAGCTGTTTTTT
TRBV6-5	.	TRBJ1-5	.	CASMWAALGGQPQHF	TGTGCCAGCATGTGGGCGGCCCTTGGGGGTCAGCCCCAGCATTTT
TRBV5-1	.	TRBJ2-5	.	CASSVGALETQYF	TGCGCCAGCAGTGTAGGGGCGTTAGAGACCCAGTACTTC
TRBV9	.	TRBJ1-2	.	CASSVASGLVDGYTF	TGTGCCAGCAGCGTAGCCTCAGGGCTGGTCGATGGCTACACCTTC
TRBV2	TRBD1	TRBJ1-1	.	CASRKEGQARAGTEAFF	TGTGCCAGCAGGAAAGAAGGACAGGCCCGGGCGGGCACTGAAGCTTTCTTT
TRBV28	.	TRBJ2-3	.	CASSSPFRITQYF	TGTGCCAGCAGTTCTCCATTCCGGATTACGCAGTATTTT
TRBV12-3/TRBV12-4	.	TRBJ2-5	.	CASSQLGETQYF	TGTGCCAGCAGTCAGCTAGGAGAGACCCAGTACTTC
TRBV6-2/TRBV6-3	.	TRBJ1-6	.	CASSYSKFVKPLHF	TGTGCCAGCAGTTACTCGAAGTTCGTGAAACCCCTCCACTTT
TRBV7-6	TRBD1	TRBJ2-3	.	CASSLVRYRGRPDTQYF	TGTGCCAGCAGCTTAGTCCGGTACAGGGGGCGCCCAGATACGCAGTATTTT
TRBV3-1/TRBV3-2	TRBD1	TRBJ1-4	.	CASTRQGGNEKLFF	TGTGCCAGCACCCGACAGGGCGGTAATGAAAAACTGTTTTTT
TRBV5-1	.	TRBJ1-4	.	CASSRGSAVATNEKLFF	TGCGCCAGCAGCCGAGGTTCGGCGGTTGCAACTAATGAAAAACTGTTTTTT
TRBV30	.	TRBJ2-2	.	CAWSNLQGGGELFF	TGTGCCTGGAGCAACCTGCAGGGGGGTGGGGAGCTGTTTTTT
TRBV12-3/TRBV12-4	.	TRBJ2-6	.	CASSLSGANVLTF	TGTGCCAGCAGTTTATCTGGGGCCAACGTCCTGACTTTC
TRBV2	.	TRBJ2-3	.	CASTQGTDTQYF	TGTGCCAGCACCCAGGGCACAGATACGCAGTATTTT
TRBV3-1/TRBV3-2	.	TRBJ2-2	.	CASSQDRVSNTGELFF	TGTGCCAGCAGCCAAGACAGGGTATCGAACACCGGGGAGCTGTTTTTT
TRBV7-2	.	TRBJ1-6	once	CASSLGPVKGSPLHF	TGTGCCAGCAGCTTAGGTCCAGTAAAAGGATCACCCCTCCACTTT
TRBV6-5	.	TRBJ1-1	.	CASSYLRGPEAFF	TGTGCCAGCAGTTACTTAAGGGGACCTGAAGCTTTCTTT
TRBV12-5	TRBD1	TRBJ1-1	.	CASGFLGTANTEAFF	TGTGCTAGTGGTTTCCTTGGGACAGCGAACACTGAAGCTTTCTTT
TRBV14	TRBD1	TRBJ1-1	.	CASSQRLQGAEAFF	TGTGCCAGCAGCCAAAGATTACAGGGGGCGGAAGCTTTCTTT
TRBV19	.	TRBJ1-5	.	CASSIGISNQPQHF	TGTGCCAGTAGTATAGGGATAAGCAATCAGCCCCAGCATTTT
TRBV24-1	.	TRBJ2-1	.	CATSDFGSGQYNEQFF	TGTGCCACCAGTGATTTTGGGTCAGGGCAATACAATGAGCAGTTCTTC
TRBV30	.	TRBJ1-2	.	CAWRGGAGIHGYTF	TGTGCCTGGAGGGGGGGCGCAGGGATCCATGGCTACACCTTC
TRBV28	TRBD1	TRBJ2-2	once	CASSRQGYTGELFF	TGTGCCAGCAGTCGACAGGGCTACACCGGGGAGCTGTTTTTT
TRBV5-4	.	TRBJ1-1	.	CASSPGSGRPFF	TGTGCCAGCAGCCCCGGTTCGGGGAGGCCTTTCTTT
TRBV12-5	.	TRBJ1-2	.	CASGLVRNSVGYGYTF	TGTGCTAGTGGTTTGGTTCGGAACAGTGTGGGCTATGGCTACACCTTC
TRBV7-2	.	TRBJ2-1	few	CASSLPRRGYNEQFF	TGTGCCAGCAGCTTACCGAGGCGTGGGTACAATGAGCAGTTCTTC
TRBV18	TRBD1	TRBJ2-7	.	CASSSPGTGAYEQYF	TGTGCCAGCTCATCACCAGGGACAGGCGCCTACGAGCAGTACTTC
TRBV7-8	TRBD2	TRBJ2-3	.	CASSLRAGGGFDTQYF	TGTGCCAGCAGCTTAAGGGCGGGAGGGGGCTTCGATACGCAGTATTTT
TRBV2	.	TRBJ2-5	.	CASSETFSSGTPAGETQYF	TGTGCCAGCAGTGAAACGTTCTCCTCGGGGACCCCAGCGGGCGAGACCCAGTACTTC
TRBV11-2	.	TRBJ2-7	.	CASSLFPGNEQYF	TGTGCCAGCAGCTTATTCCCAGGGAATGAGCAGTACTTC
TRBV7-2	TRBD2	TRBJ2-1	.	CASSLTSGGNEQFF	TGTGCCAGCAGCCTGACTAGCGGGGGCAATGAGCAGTTCTTC
TRBV24-1	TRBD1	TRBJ1-4	.	CATSDGTGFNNEKLFF	TGTGCCACCAGTGACGGGACAGGGTTCAACAATGAAAAACTGTTTTTT
TRBV19	.	TRBJ2-3	.	CASSMDSTDTQYF	TGTGCCAGTAGTATGGACAGCACAGATACGCAGTATTTT
TRBV9	.	TRBJ2-5	.	CASSLGQGQETQYF	TGTGCCAGCAGCCTCGGGCAGGGTCAAGAGACCCAGTACTTC
TRBV4-2	.	TRBJ1-2	.	CASSQGGAKTNYGYTF	TGTGCCAGCAGCCAAGGGGGGGCGAAAACTAACTATGGCTACACCTTC
TRBV5-1	.	TRBJ2-3	.	CASSLGRTATDTQYF	TGCGCCAGCAGCTTAGGGCGGACAGCTACAGATACGCAGTATTTT
TRBV11-1	.	TRBJ1-1	.	CASSLWSSRNTEAFF	TGTGCCAGCAGCTTATGGTCTTCCAGGAACACTGAAGCTTTCTTT
TRBV5-6	.	TRBJ1-4	few	CASSLWQINEKLFF	TGTGCCAGCAGCTTGTGGCAAATTAATGAAAAACTGTTTTTT
TRBV6-2/TRBV6-3	TRBD2	TRBJ2-1	.	CASSRKLTSGIYNEQFF	TGTGCCAGCAGTCGTAAGCTTACTAGCGGAATTTACAATGAGCAGTTCTTC
TRBV24-1	TRBD2	TRBJ2-1	.	CATSDPSGGAYNEQFF	TGTGCCACCAGTGATCCTAGCGGGGGGGCTTACAATGAGCAGTTCTTC
TRBV2	TRBD2	TRBJ2-7	.	CASLGLADFYEQYF	TGTGCCAGTCTTGGACTAGCGGATTTCTACGAGCAGTACTTC
TRBV7-9	.	TRBJ1-5	.	CASSLSPGGISNQPQHF	TGTGCCAGCAGTCTATCCCCGGGGGGCATCAGCAATCAGCCCCAGCATTTT
TRBV19	.	TRBJ1-5	.	CASSMRVRQPQHF	TGTGCCAGTAGTATGAGGGTACGGCAGCCCCAGCATTTT
TRBV3-1/TRBV3-2	.	TRBJ2-2	.	CASSHLHVGENTGELFF	TGTGCCAGCAGCCACCTTCATGTGGGGGAGAACACCGGGGAGCTGTTTTTT
TRBV2	TRBD2	TRBJ2-1	.	CASSTVTSGAEQFF	TGTGCCAGCTCCACGGTAACTAGCGGGGCGGAGCAGTTCTTC
TRBV19	.	TRBJ2-2	.	CASRENTGELFF	TGTGCCAGTAGGGAGAACACCGGGGAGCTGTTTTTT
TRBV6-2/TRBV6-3	TRBD1	TRBJ1-2	.	CASSYSGTGPYGYTF	TGTGCCAGCAGTTACTCCGGGACAGGACCCTATGGCTACACCTTC
TRBV29-1	TRBD1	TRBJ1-1	once	CSVTGLNTEAFF	TGCAGCGTGACAGGGTTGAACACTGAAGCTTTCTTT
TRBV9	.	TRBJ1-3	once	CASSATGSLAGNTIYF	TGTGCCAGCAGCGCGACAGGTTCTTTGGCTGGAAACACCATATATTTT
TRBV28	.	TRBJ1-1	.	CASSLEGGERTEAFF	TGTGCCAGCAGTTTGGAGGGGGGCGAACGCACTGAAGCTTTCTTT